This T cell receptor (beta chain) is drawn from a study of OX40 agonist ivuxolimab in advanced cancers. Study overall: Each patient was given ivuxolimab into a vein every 2 weeks, at 0.01 to 10 mg/kg.

Produced via immunoSEQ multiplex PCR; TCRdb's table is partial and in-frame only. The table includes nearly 45,000 clones, around 84% detected once. In regard to this clone: Other DNA sequences in the sample encode the same CDR3.

The origin of this receptor is an adult with an advanced solid tumor such as melanoma, head and neck, liver or kidney cancer. This material consisted of CD4+ or CD8+ T cells sorted from blood, taken in a trial of the OX40 agonist ivuxolimab.

The CDR3: CASSLGQSYEQYF. The DNA for the CDR3 is TGTGCCAGCAGCTTGGGACAGTCCTACGAGCAGTACTTC. The chain recombines TRBV5-6 with TRBJ2-7; a weak D match, TRBD1 (5 bases). The CDR3 loop spans 13 amino acids. V was shortened by 0 bases and J by 1 base, with 5 bases between the two germline ends. Germline V CDR1 and CDR2: SGHDT, YYEEEE.